What follows describes a single TCR beta chain. Its matching antigen is unknown. The CDR3 runs to 15 residues. Germline lookup yields CDR1 MGHRA and CDR2 YSYEKL. With 4 bases clipped from V and 2 bases from J, the junction kept 4 bases outside the gene matches. Primers for the PCR totalled 60 Vbeta and 13 Jbeta. Profiled with immunoSEQ multiplex PCR; TCRdb holds only in-frame clones, not every one. The sample holds some 64,000 clones, about 89% seen once. This sample was taken from a study of cytomegalovirus exposure and HLA in healthy donors. Findings and limits, study-wide: The classifier was said to identify cytomegalovirus status with high specificity and sensitivity.

This clonotype was obtained from a man aged 25-45 years in good health and CMV-seropositive. V usage is TRBV4-1 and J usage is TRBJ2-3; 9 nucleotides match TRBD1. Material for sequencing was PBMCs. The CDR3, as DNA: TGCGCCAGCAGCCCCGGGACAGGGATCACAGATACGCAGTATTTT. Translating it yields CASSPGTGITDTQYF.